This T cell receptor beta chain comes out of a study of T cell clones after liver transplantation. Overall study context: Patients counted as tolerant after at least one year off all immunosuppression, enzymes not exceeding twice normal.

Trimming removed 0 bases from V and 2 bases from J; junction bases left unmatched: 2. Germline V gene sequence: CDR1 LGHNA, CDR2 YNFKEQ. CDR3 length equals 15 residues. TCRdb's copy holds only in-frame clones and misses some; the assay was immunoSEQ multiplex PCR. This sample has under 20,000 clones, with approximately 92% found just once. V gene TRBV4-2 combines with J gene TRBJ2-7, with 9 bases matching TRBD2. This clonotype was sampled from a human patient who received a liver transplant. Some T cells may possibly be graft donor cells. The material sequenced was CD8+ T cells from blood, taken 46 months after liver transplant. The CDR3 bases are TGTGCCAGCAGCCAAGAATTAGCGGGAGCCTACGAGCAGTACTTC. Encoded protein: CASSQELAGAYEQYF.